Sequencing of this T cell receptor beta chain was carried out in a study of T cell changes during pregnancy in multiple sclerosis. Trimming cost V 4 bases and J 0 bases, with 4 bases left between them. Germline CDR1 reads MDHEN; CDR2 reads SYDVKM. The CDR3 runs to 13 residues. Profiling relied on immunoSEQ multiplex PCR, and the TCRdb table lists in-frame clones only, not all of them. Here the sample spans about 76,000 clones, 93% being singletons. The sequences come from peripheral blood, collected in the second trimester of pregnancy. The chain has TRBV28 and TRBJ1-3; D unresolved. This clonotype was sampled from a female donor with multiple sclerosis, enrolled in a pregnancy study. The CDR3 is CASSSSSGNTIYF. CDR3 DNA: TGTGCCAGCAGTTCTAGCTCTGGAAACACCATATATTTT.